These T cell receptor beta chains were read from a single sample in a study of blood T cell repertoires in COVID-19. Libraries were prepared by immunoSEQ multiplex PCR; TCRdb keeps only in-frame clonotypes and omits some of them. The sample includes 200,000 to 250,000 clones, 70% to 90% seen only once; the top ten take 4% to 5.5%. The sequenced sample was peripheral blood. Source of these receptors: a woman aged 40 to 49 with acute or convalescent COVID-19. CDR3s include the opening cysteine and the closing phenylalanine or tryptophan. For some rows the clone size is stated as once, few or many, or as a class when expanded; others skip it.

CDR3aa | abundance | v_gene
CASSPRDRESKAEAFF | . | TRBV21-1
CASSPPMGYRGTEAFF | . | TRBV18
CASSGQVATNEKLFF | . | TRBV7-9
CASSPTPGFYTDTQYF | . | TRBV18
CASSLFRDINSPLHF | . | TRBV28
CASSQVGRGPGNTIYF | . | TRBV4-1
CASSPQHTGGWTEAFF | . | TRBV18
CASSLRPLAGETQYF | . | TRBV7-3
CASSATGVPSTDTQYF | once | TRBV9
CSVELRLTTTNEKLFF | . | TRBV29-1
CASSANTGDLGTEAFF | . | TRBV9
CASGGGVNYGYTF | once | TRBV28
CASSIQSGGRTDTQYF | once | TRBV19
CATSQSWGQVGYTF | . | TRBV24-1
CASSTLNRGVGKETQYF | . | TRBV5-1
CASSRAGGPGYGYTF | . | TRBV18
CASSLNQAGGQETQYF | . | TRBV5-1
CASSSLRGTQPQHF | . | TRBV19
CASSYAGGNTEAFF | . | TRBV6-6
CASSPSGGNTIYF | . | TRBV5-4
CATSDFRGYQETQYF | . | TRBV24-1
CASRTGTQETQYF | . | TRBV5-1
CASSYHLQGNEKLFF | . | TRBV6-2/TRBV6-3
CASSLAAVAGVKETQYF | . | TRBV7-2